One and the same sample provided the 14 T cell receptor beta chains below, sequenced in a study of shared clonotypes between healthy human individuals. TCRdb keeps only in-frame clones here, not all; method: immunoSEQ multiplex PCR. This sample has roughly 2 million clones, with about 95% found just once. Naive CD8 populations comprised CD45RO-negative cells positively selected for CCR7, excluding terminally differentiated effector memory CD45RA+ cells. Input material: naive CD8+ T cells sorted from blood. The receptors here all came from a man between 18 and 35 years old in good health.

Concerning this clone: At the DNA level, this CDR3 is encoded by other sequences in the same sample as well. V and J are TRBV2 and TRBJ2-5, with TRBD2 identical over 8 bases. Germline CDR1 and CDR2: SNHLY and FYNNEI. The CDR3 extends over 15 amino acids. The V and J ends lost 0 bases and 2 bases, in that order; junction bases with no gene match: 2. The CDR3 region has the DNA TGTGCCAGCAGTGAAGCGTCGGGGGGGCAAGAGACCCAGTACTTC. Its translation is CASSEASGGQETQYF.

This chain uses TRBV13 with TRBJ2-5, with 13 bases fitting TRBD2. V shed 2 bases, J shed 3 bases, and the junction held 6 bases outside the gene matches. There are 17 residues in the CDR3. CDR1 and CDR2 from the germline V gene are PRHDT and FYEKMQ (reference sequence). DNA of the CDR3: TGTGCCAGCAGCTTACACTCTGGACTAGCGGGAGAAGAGACCCAGTACTTC. The encoded protein is CASSLHSGLAGEETQYF.

The chain carries TRBV28 and TRBJ2-5; a weak D match, TRBD1 (6 bases). Germline CDR1 and CDR2: MDHEN and SYDVKM. The CDR3 runs to 14 residues. V was cut by 8 bases and J by 3 bases, with 16 bases left in between. CDR3 sequence: CASSPWDTEETQYF. The CDR3 DNA reads TGTGCCAGCTCACCCTGGGACACAGAAGAGACCCAGTACTTC.

This CDR3 is CASSDGKVRSSYEQYF. CDR3 DNA sequence: TGTGCCAGCAGTGATGGGAAAGTGCGAAGCTCCTACGAGCAGTACTTC. The V and J genes are TRBV6-1 and TRBJ2-7; D is unresolved. From germline, CDR1 is MNHNS and CDR2 SASEGT. The CDR3 has 16 residues. The V end was cut by 3 bases, the J end by 0 bases, with 15 bases between.

The chain links TRBV4-3 to TRBJ1-1, with 10 bases lining up with TRBD1. The V segment lost 0 bases and the J segment 0 bases; nucleotides outside the gene matches: 7. Germline-derived CDR1 and CDR2 are LGHNA and YSLEER. CDR3 length: 18 amino acids. This chain's CDR3 is CASSQDPGTGAMNTEAFF. CDR3 sequence (DNA): TGCGCCAGCAGCCAAGATCCCGGGACAGGGGCTATGAACACTGAAGCTTTCTTT.

This chain links TRBV6-5 with TRBJ2-2; TRBD2 matches 7 bases. This CDR3 has 14 residues. The J segment lost 7 bases and the V segment lost 6 bases, leaving 8 bases of the junction unmatched. Germline CDR1 MNHEY, CDR2 SVGAGI. CDR3 nucleotide sequence: TGTGCCAGCAGCGCCCAAAGCGGGATCGGGGAGCTGTTTTTT. Translated: CASSAQSGIGELFF.

The DNA for the CDR3 is TGTGCCAGCAGGTTCGGGGATGCCGGGGGTTCACCCCTCCACTTT. It translates to CASRFGDAGGSPLHF. The genes are TRBV7-9 and TRBJ1-6, with D possibly being TRBD1 (5 bases). Trimming cost V 6 bases and J 9 bases, with 18 bases left between them. The CDR3 loop spans 15 amino acids. Germline CDR1 reads SEHNR; CDR2 reads FQNEAQ (reference sequence). Complete variable domain (other parts from reference TRBV7-9 and TRBJ1-6): DTGVSQNPRHKITKRGQNVTFRCDPISEHNRLYWYRQTLGQGPEFLTYFQNEAQLEKSRLLSDRFSAERPKGSFSTLEIQRTEQGDSAMYLCASRFGDAGGSPLHFGNGTRLTVT.

The chain is built from TRBV13 and TRBJ1-5, with D uncertain. The length of the CDR3 is 12 residues. Germline V gene sequence: CDR1 PRHDT, CDR2 FYEKMQ (reference sequence). Trimming took off 5 bases at V and 5 bases at J, with 7 bases between the two ends. The CDR3 loop reads CASSLHDQPQHF. In DNA form, the CDR3 reads TGTGCCAGCAGCCTGCACGATCAGCCCCAGCATTTT.

The chain combines TRBV15 with TRBJ1-5; 7 bases are shared with TRBD1. CDR3 size: 17 residues. Per germline, CDR1 LNHNV and CDR2 YYDKDF (reference sequence). Germline trimming cut 3 bases from V and 2 bases from J; bases unmatched to any gene: 10. Here the CDR3 DNA reads TGTGCCACCAGCAGCAGACAGGGTGAGGCTGGCAATCAGCCCCAGCATTTT. Translated: CATSSRQGEAGNQPQHF. Filled out from reference TRBV15 and TRBJ1-5, the complete variable domain reads DAMVIQNPRYQVTQFGKPVTLSCSQTLNHNVMYWYQQKSSQAPKLLFHYYDKDFNNEADTPDNFQSRRPNTSFCFLDIRSPGLGDTAMYLCATSSRQGEAGNQPQHFGDGTRLSIL.

This clone was detected only a few times. Other nucleotide sequences from this sample produce the same CDR3. V is TRBV28 and J is TRBJ1-5, with a weak D call TRBD1 (6 bases). Trimming stripped 3 bases from V and 4 bases from J, with 10 bases between. CDR1 and CDR2 from the germline V gene are MDHEN and SYDVKM. This CDR3 contains 14 residues. The CDR3, as DNA: TGTGCCAGCAGTTTGTTGCAGGGGAATCAGCCCCAGCATTTT. Translation: CASSLLQGNQPQHF.

The CDR3 region has the DNA TGTGCCACCAGGGGGACTAGCCTTTCCTACGAGCAGTACTTC. This gives the protein CATRGTSLSYEQYF. The chain couples TRBV15 to TRBJ2-7, with 9 positions matching TRBD2. The V segment lost 6 bases and the J segment 1 base; nucleotides outside the gene matches: 4. The CDR3 contains 14 residues. Germline V CDR1 and CDR2: LNHNV, YYDKDF (reference sequence).

This clone has more than one count but fewer than ten. Other DNA sequences in this sample translate to the same CDR3. CDR3 DNA sequence: TGTGCCAGCAGCTTTGGGGCCAACGTCCTGACTTTC. Its translation is CASSFGANVLTF. The chain links TRBV5-4 to TRBJ2-6, with D unresolved. Germline-derived CDR1 and CDR2 are SGHNT and YYREEE (reference sequence). This CDR3 has 12 residues. Trimming cost V 2 bases and J 3 bases, with 0 bases left between them.

This clone was observed a single time. The V gene is TRBV5-1, the J gene TRBJ2-2; 9 positions match TRBD2. The CDR3 totals 16 residues. Germline loops: CDR1 SGHRS, CDR2 YFSETQ. The J segment lost 4 bases and the V segment lost 0 bases, leaving 4 bases of the junction unmatched. CDR3 nucleotides: TGCGCCAGCAGCTTGGGTCTAGCGGGGCCCACCGGGGAGCTGTTTTTT. It codes for CASSLGLAGPTGELFF.

This clone was counted once. This chain links TRBV7-9 with TRBJ2-2; D is unclear. Germline V gives CDR1 SEHNR, CDR2 FQNEAQ (reference sequence). CDR3 length: 15 amino acids. Trimming removed 6 bases from V and 0 bases from J, with 11 bases in between. In DNA form, the CDR3 reads TGTGCCAGCAGGTCCAAGACGGCGAACACCGGGGAGCTGTTTTTT. Translation gives CASRSKTANTGELFF.